Below are 23 T cell receptor beta chains sequenced from a single sample in a study of blood T cell repertoires in COVID-19. The data were produced by immunoSEQ multiplex PCR, yet TCRdb's version contains in-frame clones alone and is incomplete. The data show about 100,000 clones, around four fifths seen once. The source material was peripheral blood. These receptors came from a woman aged 70-85 years with acute or convalescent COVID-19.

V and J are TRBV2 and TRBJ1-1; D gene ambiguous. Per germline, CDR1 SNHLY and CDR2 FYNNEI. This CDR3 is built from 13 residues. V was pared by 5 bases and J by 7 bases, with 14 bases between. DNA of the CDR3: TGTGCCAGCAGTTATGGTCTCCGCGTTGAAGCTTTCTTT. Translation gives CASSYGLRVEAFF.

This clone has only a few counts. V usage is TRBV7-3 and J usage is TRBJ2-2; perhaps TRBD1 as D (7 bases). This CDR3 has 15 residues. The germline gives CDR1 SGHTA, CDR2 FQGTGA. Trimming took 5 bases from V and 6 from J, leaving 16 bases between them. CDR3 sequence reads: CASSMEGAMAGELFF. CDR3 in DNA: TGTGCCAGCAGCATGGAGGGGGCTATGGCCGGGGAGCTGTTTTTT. Together with reference TRBV7-3 and TRBJ2-2, the CDR3 gives the full variable domain: GAGVSQTPSNKVTEKGKYVELRCDPISGHTALYWYRQSLGQGPEFLIYFQGTGAADDSGLPNDRFFAVRPEGSVSTLKIQRTERGDSAVYLCASSMEGAMAGELFFGEGSRLTVL.

This clone is a singleton in its sample. The chain links TRBV7-6 to TRBJ2-3; D unclear. CDR1 is SGHVS and CDR2 is FNYEAQ in the germline V gene. The CDR3 sequence is 14 residues long. V was cut by 5 bases and J by 6 bases, with 15 bases left in between. CDR3 in DNA: TGTGCCAGCAGCACTCGGCGGCCGAGGGATACGCAGTATTTT. Translated, it gives CASSTRRPRDTQYF.

This clone was counted only a few times. V usage is TRBV19 and J usage is TRBJ2-5; 12 bases line up with TRBD2. The germline CDR1 and CDR2 sequences are LNHDA and SQIVND (reference sequence). This CDR3 is 16 amino acids long. J gave up 3 bases and V 4 bases, and 6 bases lay outside the gene matches. The CDR3 coding sequence is TGTGCCAGTAGTACTCGACTAGCGGGGGATGAAGAGACCCAGTACTTC. It translates to CASSTRLAGDEETQYF.

The chain combines TRBV4-2 with TRBJ2-3; D is unclear. V dropped 0 bases and J dropped 7 bases, with 17 bases sitting between them. CDR3 length: 16 residues. Looked up from germline, CDR1 is LGHNA and CDR2 is YNFKEQ. The CDR3 nucleotides read TGTGCCAGCAGCCAAGATTACTCCCTAGAAGGTAATACGCAGTATTTT. It translates to CASSQDYSLEGNTQYF.

The rearrangement joins TRBV10-1 to TRBJ2-1; 11 nucleotides line up with TRBD2. Germline assignment: CDR1 WNHNN and CDR2 SYGVQD (reference sequence). This CDR3 region has 14 residues. The V gene end was trimmed by 4 bases and the J gene end by 4 bases; junction bases not matched to a gene: 0. DNA for the CDR3: TGCGCCAGCAGTGCTAGCGGGGGGTACAATGAGCAGTTCTTC. Its translation: CASSASGGYNEQFF.

The chain couples TRBV5-1 to TRBJ1-5; TRBD1 matches at 7 bases. CDR3 length equals 16 residues. Trimming cost V 0 bases and J 2 bases; bases outside gene matches: 5. Germline V gene sequence: CDR1 SGHRS, CDR2 YFSETQ. The CDR3 region is CASSLGGRGGNQPQHF. CDR3 bases: TGCGCCAGCAGCTTGGGTGGCAGGGGGGGCAATCAGCCCCAGCATTTT.

V and J are TRBV3-1 (or the pseudogene TRBV3-2) and TRBJ1-5; no clear D. The CDR3 spans 15 residues. V gave up 3 bases and J gave up 1 base, with 10 bases separating them. From germline, CDR1 is LGHDT and CDR2 YNNKEL (reference sequence). CDR3 residues: CASSQGPMSNQPQHF. In nucleotides, the CDR3 is TGTGCCAGCAGCCAGGGCCCCATGAGCAATCAGCCCCAGCATTTT.

CDR3 sequence reads: CASSLESRVDGYTF. DNA for the CDR3: TGCGCCAGCAGCTTGGAGTCCAGGGTCGATGGCTACACCTTC. The rearrangement links TRBV5-1 to TRBJ1-2; D may be TRBD1 (5 bases). V lost 0 bases and J 6 bases, leaving 12 bases between the germline ends. CDR1 is SGHRS, CDR2 YFSETQ, per germline. The CDR3 runs to 14 residues.

The sample holds a few counts of this clone. The V gene is TRBV4-2, the J gene TRBJ1-5; D is undetermined. The CDR3 spans 12 residues. Germline CDR1 and CDR2: LGHNA and YNFKEQ. V was clipped by 4 bases and J by 3 bases, with 4 bases between them. CDR3 sequence: CASSPPNQPQHF. In DNA, the CDR3 is TGTGCCAGCAGCCCTCCCAATCAGCCCCAGCATTTT.

The V gene is TRBV11-2, the J gene TRBJ2-5; 14 bases match TRBD2. Germline values: CDR1 SGHAT, CDR2 FQNNGV. The ends lost 5 bases at V and 3 bases at J; junction bases unmatched: 14. This CDR3 is 19 amino acids long. The CDR3 bases are TGTGCCAGCAGCCCACGACTAGGGACTAGCGGGGGCTTAGAAGAGACCCAGTACTTC. Translation gives CASSPRLGTSGGLEETQYF.

The chain combines TRBV30 with TRBJ1-2; no reliable D call. In germline, CDR1 is GTSNPN, CDR2 SVGIG (reference sequence). V gave up 0 bases and J gave up 8 bases, with 19 bases separating them. The CDR3 totals 15 residues. The CDR3 region has the DNA TGTGCCTGGAGTGTATTGGCAGGTGGCCTCTGGGGCTACACCTTC. Translated: CAWSVLAGGLWGYTF.

The chain carries TRBV6-6 and TRBJ1-6; D is undetermined. The germline V and J ends were trimmed by 8 bases and 9 bases, with 14 bases remaining between them. Germline CDR1 reads MNHNY; CDR2 reads SVGAGI (reference sequence). The CDR3 has 13 amino acids. The CDR3 protein is CASGESKISPLHF. In DNA, the CDR3 is TGTGCCAGCGGGGAGTCAAAAATTTCACCCCTCCACTTT.

V gene TRBV11-2 combines with J gene TRBJ1-2, with TRBD1 matching 8 bases. Germline CDR1 and CDR2: SGHAT and FQNNGV. There are 15 residues in the CDR3. V lost 4 bases to trimming and J lost 5 bases; unmatched junction nucleotides: 9. The CDR3 bases are TGTGCCAGCAGCTCCGGACAGGGAAGATGGTATGGCTACACCTTC. Its protein product is CASSSGQGRWYGYTF.

The chain combines TRBV30 with TRBJ1-1; 7 nucleotides agree with TRBD1. The V segment lost 4 bases and the J segment 3 bases; nucleotides outside the gene matches: 5. The CDR3 consists of 13 residues. Per germline, CDR1 GTSNPN and CDR2 SVGIG (reference sequence). In nucleotides, the CDR3 is TGTGCCTGGAACCGGGACAGATACACTGAAGCTTTCTTT. Translation gives CAWNRDRYTEAFF.

The V gene is TRBV28, the J gene TRBJ1-6, with 9 bases fitting TRBD1. The CDR3 is made up of 14 amino acids. The germline V gene encodes CDR1 MDHEN and CDR2 SYDVKM. The V gene end was trimmed by 5 bases and the J gene end by 8 bases; junction bases not matched to a gene: 4. CDR3 in amino acids: CASSPTGGHSPLHF. The CDR3 bases are TGTGCCAGCAGTCCGACAGGGGGTCATTCACCCCTCCACTTT. The complete variable domain, with remaining parts taken from reference TRBV28 and TRBJ1-6, reads DVKVTQSSRYLVKRTGEKVFLECVQDMDHENMFWYRQDPGLGLRLIYFSYDVKMKEKGDIPEGYSVSREKKERFSLILESASTNQTSMYLCASSPTGGHSPLHFGNGTRLTVT.

This chain connects TRBV6-5 to TRBJ1-2, with TRBD1 as a possible D gene (6 bases). V gave up 6 bases and J gave up 4 bases, with 18 bases separating them. Germline values: CDR1 MNHEY, CDR2 SVGAGI. The CDR3 contains 15 residues. The CDR3 nucleotides are TGTGCCAGCAGATCAACCGGGACACCGACCTATGGCTACACCTTC. Translating gives CASRSTGTPTYGYTF.

This clone was detected only once. The V call is TRBV5-1, the J call TRBJ2-1, with 9 bases aligning to TRBD1. The germline gives CDR1 SGHRS, CDR2 YFSETQ. Trimming cost V 0 bases and J 2 bases; bases outside gene matches: 9. This CDR3 is 18 amino acids long. CDR3 protein: CASSLVGSQGATYNEQFF. The CDR3 DNA reads as TGCGCCAGCAGCTTGGTTGGTTCACAGGGGGCCACCTACAATGAGCAGTTCTTC.

The chain carries TRBV30 and TRBJ1-2; D may be TRBD1 (6 bases). Germline assignment: CDR1 GTSNPN and CDR2 SVGIG (reference sequence). The V end was cut by 4 bases, the J end by 3 bases, with 9 bases between. This CDR3 comprises 12 residues. The CDR3: CAWTGGHYGYTF. The CDR3 region has the DNA TGTGCCTGGACTGGGGGCCACTATGGCTACACCTTC. The full variable domain, rest sourced from reference TRBV30 and TRBJ1-2, is SQTIHQWPATLVQPVGSPLSLECTVEGTSNPNLYWYRQAAGRGLQLLFYSVGIGQISSEVPQNLSASRPQDRQFILSSKKLLLSDSGFYLCAWTGGHYGYTFGSGTRLTVV.

The chain recombines TRBV5-1 with TRBJ2-1; 8 bases are shared with TRBD2. The CDR3 is 15 residues long. Germline assignment: CDR1 SGHRS and CDR2 YFSETQ. Trimming took 0 bases from V and 2 from J; bases not matched to a gene: 1. The CDR3 coding sequence is TGCGCCAGCAGCTTGGCGGGGGGGGCCTACAATGAGCAGTTCTTC. Amino acids: CASSLAGGAYNEQFF.

The chain is built from TRBV28 and TRBJ1-6; D not certain. This CDR3 has 11 residues. V was trimmed by 6 bases and J by 6 bases, leaving 3 bases between them. From germline, CDR1 is MDHEN and CDR2 SYDVKM. The CDR3 DNA is TGTGCCAGCAGGGCTAATTCACCCCTCCACTTT. Translating it yields CASRANSPLHF.

The chain is built from TRBV5-5 and TRBJ2-3, with 11 bases matching TRBD2. J was trimmed by 4 bases and V by 6 bases; bases with no gene match: 10. The CDR3 contains 16 residues. Germline values: CDR1 SGHKS, CDR2 YYEKEE (reference sequence). The CDR3 nucleotides are TGTGCCAGCACCCAACATAGCGGGGGGGCCTCAGATACGCAGTATTTT. Translating gives CASTQHSGGASDTQYF.

The V and J genes are TRBV19 and TRBJ2-1, with TRBD1 as a possible D gene (6 bases). Per the germline V gene, CDR1 is LNHDA and CDR2 is SQIVND (reference sequence). The CDR3 runs 14 residues. Trimming removed 7 bases from V and 6 bases from J, with 16 bases in between. CDR3 in DNA: TGTGCCAGTACCGGGACACCGGAGAGCAATGAGCAGTTCTTC. Translation gives CASTGTPESNEQFF.